This TCR beta chain was sequenced in a study of blood T cells in healthy people across ages. This clonotype has only one observation. CDR1 SGHVT and CDR2 SQSDAQ come from the germline V gene. The CDR3 sequence is 15 residues long. V shed 4 bases, J shed 0 bases, and the junction held 4 bases outside the gene matches. Together with a sample-barcoded 5' primer, a J-beta primer mix was included in a second PCR lasting roughly 6 to 12 cycles. TCRdb ran MiXCR on the 5' RACE reads and lists one entry per CDR3 protein. The sample lists approximately 800,000 distinct CDR3 sequences, 50% to 65% occurring once.

This clonotype was obtained from a man older than 75 in good health. Source material: blood. V usage is TRBV7-4 and J usage is TRBJ2-7; 9 positions agree with TRBD2. DNA for the CDR3: TGTGCCAGCAGCTCTAGCGGGGCCCTCTCCTACGAGCAGTACTTC. Translation: CASSSSGALSYEQYF.